The entry below gives a single T cell receptor (beta chain) sequence along with its context. Losses at the gene ends were 1 base for V and 4 bases for J; bases not matched to a gene: 2. There are 15 residues in the CDR3. Germline V CDR1 and CDR2: MNHNS, SASEGT. The data are from a study of blood T cell repertoires in COVID-19. Whole-study context: From T cells, B-cell-depleted T cells, or PBMCs came the material, which was cDNA or gDNA.

Clones were read by immunoSEQ multiplex PCR, and TCRdb kept only the in-frame ones, dropping some. The sample comprises over 85,000 clones, nearly 90% of which are singletons, and around 5.1% rests with the top ten. V is TRBV6-1 and J is TRBJ1-5; 9 bases line up with TRBD1. Material: peripheral blood. The source of this sequence is a human donor in a cohort sampled during active COVID-19. CDR3: CASSEGQGGNQPQHF. CDR3 coding DNA: TGTGCCAGCAGTGAAGGACAGGGGGGGAATCAGCCCCAGCATTTT.